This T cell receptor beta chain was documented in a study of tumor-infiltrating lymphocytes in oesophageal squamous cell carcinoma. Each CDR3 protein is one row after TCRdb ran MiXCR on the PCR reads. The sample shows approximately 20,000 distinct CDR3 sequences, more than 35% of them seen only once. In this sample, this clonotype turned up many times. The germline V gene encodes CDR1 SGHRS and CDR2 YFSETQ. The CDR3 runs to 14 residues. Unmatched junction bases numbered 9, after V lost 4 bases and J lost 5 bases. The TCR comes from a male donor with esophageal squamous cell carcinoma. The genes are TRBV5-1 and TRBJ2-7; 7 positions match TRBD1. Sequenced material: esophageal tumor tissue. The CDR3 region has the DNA TGCGCCAGCAGCCTCACAGGGGATAACCACGAGCAGTACTTC. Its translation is CASSLTGDNHEQYF.